A single sample is the source of the 23 T cell receptor beta chains below, sequenced in a study of shared clonotypes between healthy human individuals (TCRdb year 2020). Library prep was done by the immunoSEQ multiplex PCR assay. TCRdb carries this immuneACCESS record with in-frame sequences only. Its versions omit some clonotypes, under half of them owing to an unresolved V gene in the studies checked, with the rest unexplained. Counted in this sample were roughly 770,000 clones; 96% of them appeared once. Clones ranked in the top ten supply about 0.25% of the sample. CD8 naive samples consisted of CD45RO-negative cells that were positively selected for CCR7, yielding a CD45RA+CCR7+ population without TemRA cells. Sequenced input: naive CD8+ T cells sorted from blood. The sample's cell subset or site label is to be understood as: CD45RA+CCR7+. The receptors here all came from a young man in good health.

The chain has TRBV13 and TRBJ2-1; 12 nucleotides line up with TRBD2. Unmatched junction bases numbered 7, after V lost 5 bases and J lost 8 bases. Germline V gene data show CDR1 as PRHDT and CDR2 as FYEKMQ (reference sequence). CDR3 length: 15 amino acids. This chain's CDR3 is CASSTRTSGIYEQFF. For the CDR3, the DNA is TGTGCCAGCAGCACCCGGACTAGCGGGATCTATGAGCAGTTCTTC.

The chain employs TRBV29-1 and TRBJ2-1; 8 bases are shared with TRBD2. CDR1 SQVTM and CDR2 ANQGSEA come from the germline V gene. The CDR3 totals 14 residues. V was pared by 6 bases and J by 4 bases, with 8 bases of the junction left unmatched. CDR3 nucleotide sequence: TGCAGCGTCCAACTAGCGGAAGTATACAATGAGCAGTTCTTC. It is translated as CSVQLAEVYNEQFF.

This chain joins TRBV4-3 and TRBJ2-7; D remains ambiguous. CDR3 size: 13 residues. Germline V CDR1 and CDR2: LGHNA, YSLEER. The germline V and J ends were trimmed by 2 bases and 3 bases, with 8 bases remaining between them. CDR3 nucleotides: TGCGCCAGCAGCCAATTCCCGGGCTACGAGCAGTACTTC. Its translation is CASSQFPGYEQYF.

The chain is built from TRBV7-8 and TRBJ2-7; no firm D call. The V end was cut by 5 bases, the J end by 3 bases, with 20 bases between. Per germline, CDR1 SGHVS and CDR2 FQNEAQ. The CDR3 is 16 residues long. The CDR3 DNA is TGTGCCAGCAGCCCGGACCGTACGACATTGCACTACGAGCAGTACTTC. Translated: CASSPDRTTLHYEQYF.

The chain carries TRBV11-2 and TRBJ2-5; D is uncertain. The CDR3 has 13 amino acids. Germline V CDR1 and CDR2: SGHAT, FQNNGV. V was clipped by 1 base and J by 4 bases, with 7 bases between them. CDR3 in DNA: TGTGCCAGCAGCTTAGTGCCGGGAGAGACCCAGTACTTC. Translation: CASSLVPGETQYF.

The CDR3 reads CATSRDLAGENYGYTF. For the CDR3, the DNA is TGTGCCACCAGCAGAGATCTGGCAGGGGAGAACTATGGCTACACCTTC. The V call is TRBV15, the J call TRBJ1-2; tentative D call: TRBD1 (6 bases). The CDR3 consists of 16 residues. Between the trimmed V and J ends, which lost 0 bases and 2 bases, there was a span of 13 bases. CDR1 and CDR2 from the germline V gene are LNHNV and YYDKDF (reference sequence).

The chain uses TRBV19 and TRBJ2-1; a possible D gene is TRBD1 (5 bases). The CDR3 runs 14 residues. CDR1 is LNHDA and CDR2 is SQIVND in the germline V gene (reference sequence). Trimming stripped 1 base from V and 5 bases from J, with 9 bases between. CDR3 bases: TGTGCCAGTAGTATAGTTCCAGGGAACAATGAGCAGTTCTTC. It is translated as CASSIVPGNNEQFF.

The genes are TRBV29-1 and TRBJ2-1; TRBD1 agrees at 7 bases. The germline V gene encodes CDR1 SQVTM and CDR2 ANQGSEA. The V and J ends lost 4 bases and 4 bases, in that order; junction bases with no gene match: 13. CDR3 length: 16 residues. In DNA form, the CDR3 reads TGCAGCGTTGGGGACAGCCCCATCCTATCTTACAATGAGCAGTTCTTC. Its protein product is CSVGDSPILSYNEQFF.

CDR3 nucleotide sequence: TGTGCCAGCAGCCCTAATCCCCGGGGAGGGGCCCATGAAGCTTTCTTT. Protein: CASSPNPRGGAHEAFF. The V and J genes are TRBV14 and TRBJ1-1, with D perhaps TRBD1 (5 bases). CDR1 is SGHDN and CDR2 is FVKESK in the germline V gene. The CDR3 covers 16 residues. V was trimmed by 4 bases and J by 7 bases, leaving 22 bases between them.

This chain links TRBV19 with TRBJ2-1; 8 nucleotides line up with TRBD2. J lost 5 bases, V lost 5 bases, and 2 bases had no gene match. CDR1 and CDR2 from the germline V gene are LNHDA and SQIVND (reference sequence). The CDR3 runs to 13 residues. The CDR3 nucleotides read TGTGCCAGTAGTGCGGGACTAGACAATGAGCAGTTCTTC. It translates to CASSAGLDNEQFF.

The J gene is TRBJ2-6, the V gene TRBV19, with D uncertain. The V gene's germline CDR1 is LNHDA and CDR2 SQIVND (reference sequence). The V end lost 7 bases, the J end lost 0 bases, and 13 bases lay between the germline ends. This CDR3 contains 16 residues. The CDR3 spells CASKVRRLSGANVLTF. As DNA, the CDR3 is TGTGCCAGTAAAGTCCGGCGGCTCTCTGGGGCCAACGTCCTGACTTTC.

The chain recombines TRBV7-2 with TRBJ2-1; no clear D gene. V lost 10 bases and J 4 bases, leaving 8 bases between the germline ends. Germline CDR1 reads SGHTA; CDR2 reads FQGNSA. The CDR3 is made up of 11 amino acids. The chain's CDR3 is CATGPYNEQFF. The CDR3 nucleotides are TGTGCCACCGGTCCTTACAATGAGCAGTTCTTC.

This clone was seen once. The chain employs TRBV4-1 and TRBJ2-3; D may be TRBD1 or TRBD2 (5 bases each). Germline V gives CDR1 MGHRA, CDR2 YSYEKL. The length of the CDR3 is 17 residues. V lost 4 bases to trimming and J lost 2 bases, with 19 bases between them. DNA of the CDR3: TGCGCCAGCAGCCTCCACCCGCCAGGGACCCTCACAGATACGCAGTATTTT. Translation: CASSLHPPGTLTDTQYF.

In regard to this clone: At one boundary the junction diverges from the germline segment, which might be a read error. This chain connects TRBV7-7 to TRBJ2-1, with D unresolved. The germline CDR1 and CDR2 sequences are SSHAT and FNYEAQ (reference sequence). This CDR3 is built from 15 residues. The CDR3: CASSLSWSSYNEQFF. Written as DNA, the CDR3 is TGTGCTAGCAGCTTGAGTTGGAGCTCCTACAATGAGCAGTTCTTC. The whole variable domain, filled in from reference TRBV7-7 and TRBJ2-1, reads GAGVSQSPRYKVTKRGQDVTLRCDPISSHATLYWYQQALGQGPEFLTYFNYEAQPDKSGLPSDRFSAERPEGSISTLTIQRTEQRDSAMYRCASSLSWSSYNEQFFGPGTRLTVL.

The CDR3 DNA follows: TGTGCCAGCAGCCGTGCCGGGATCACCGGGGAGCTGTTTTTT. The encoded protein is CASSRAGITGELFF. The rearrangement joins TRBV7-6 to TRBJ2-2; D is possibly TRBD2 (5 bases). V was trimmed by 5 bases and J by 4 bases, leaving 11 bases between them. This CDR3 spans 14 amino acids. Germline CDR1 SGHVS, CDR2 FNYEAQ.

The chain carries TRBV2 and TRBJ2-1; 9 bases map to TRBD1. The germline V gene has CDR1 SNHLY and CDR2 FYNNEI. Trimming cost V 7 bases and J 6 bases; bases outside gene matches: 7. This CDR3 is built from 14 residues. The CDR3 bases are TGTGCCAGCATGTCGGGACAGGGCTTCAATGAGCAGTTCTTC. Its translation: CASMSGQGFNEQFF.

The CDR3 coding sequence is TGCGCCAGCAGCCAAGATCGATGGAGCTACGAGCAGTACTTC. Its protein is CASSQDRWSYEQYF. The chain recombines TRBV4-1 with TRBJ2-7; D is ambiguous. The V and J ends lost 0 bases and 3 bases respectively, with 9 bases between them. The CDR3 consists of 14 residues. Germline CDR1 is MGHRA and CDR2 is YSYEKL.

The genes are TRBV21-1 and TRBJ2-1; the D call in the table, TRBD2, was not verified against the DNA. TRBV21-1 is given as a pseudogene. The CDR3 spans 15 residues. This CDR3 reads CASSKKLAGMGEQFF. CDR3 DNA: TGTGCCAGCAGCAAGAAGCTAGCGGGAATGGGTGAGCAGTTCTTC.

V is TRBV27 and J is TRBJ2-1; perhaps D is TRBD1 or TRBD2 (5 bases each). Germline V lookup: CDR1 MNHEY, CDR2 SMNVEV (reference sequence). V was cut by 0 bases and J by 4 bases, with 13 bases left in between. The CDR3 has 16 amino acids. In DNA, the CDR3 is TGTGCCAGCAGTTTATCGGCAGGGACCCTGTACAATGAGCAGTTCTTC. It yields the protein CASSLSAGTLYNEQFF.

V gene TRBV5-1 combines with J gene TRBJ2-5, with a possible D match to TRBD2 (6 bases). Deletions cut 0 bases from V and 2 bases from J, with 8 bases between. Germline V gene data show CDR1 as SGHRS and CDR2 as YFSETQ. The CDR3 runs to 14 residues. CDR3 sequence reads: CASSLGDLQETQYF. The CDR3 bases are TGCGCCAGCAGCTTGGGGGACTTACAAGAGACCCAGTACTTC.

This rearrangement joins TRBV10-2 to TRBJ2-2, with TRBD2 identical over 10 bases. The CDR3 is 17 residues long. After removal of 3 bases from V and 7 bases from J, the junction contained 11 bases not matched to a gene. Germline V gene lookup returns CDR1 WSHSY and CDR2 SAAADI. CDR3 protein: CASSDWLAGVGFGELFF. The CDR3 region has the DNA TGCGCCAGCAGTGATTGGCTAGCGGGAGTAGGATTCGGGGAGCTGTTTTTT.

The genes are TRBV7-9 and TRBJ2-7; tentatively, D is TRBD1 (6 bases). This CDR3 has 16 residues. The germline V and J ends were trimmed by 5 bases and 0 bases, with 17 bases remaining between them. Germline V lookup: CDR1 SEHNR, CDR2 FQNEAQ (reference sequence). The CDR3 sequence: CASSGGHPEPSYEQYF. The CDR3 DNA reads TGTGCCAGCAGCGGGGGACACCCGGAGCCCTCCTACGAGCAGTACTTC.

The CDR3 DNA sequence: TGTGCCAGCAGCCATTTAAACGGCAATGAGCAGTTCTTC. This codes for CASSHLNGNEQFF. V usage is TRBV14 and J usage is TRBJ2-1; no definite D call. Trimming removed 3 bases at V and 6 bases at J, with 9 bases between. The CDR3 runs 13 residues. Germline values: CDR1 SGHDN, CDR2 FVKESK.